What follows are 5 T cell receptor beta chains derived from one specimen sequenced in a study of a mutant IDH1 vaccine in newly diagnosed glioma. The method was immunoSEQ multiplex PCR; TCRdb's version includes in-frame clones alone and lacks a portion of them. The sample lists roughly 120,000 clones, over 75% occurring once. These receptors have no identified antigens. Sample time point: week 11, during vaccination. With topical imiquimod, each dose of the vaccine consisted of 300 ug of mutant IDH1 20-mer peptide. This specimen was PBMCs, taken from a glioma patient whose treatment included an IDH1 peptide vaccine. The receptors derive from a man aged 35 to 55 with glioma.

Many counts were recorded for this clone. The CDR3, as DNA: TGTGCCAGCAGTACCGGGACTTATAATTCACCCCTCCACTTT. This translates into CASSTGTYNSPLHF. The V gene is TRBV6-4, the J gene TRBJ1-6; D is possibly TRBD1 (5 bases). The germline CDR1 and CDR2 sequences are MRHNA and SNTAGT. V was pared by 5 bases and J by 4 bases, with 9 bases between. This CDR3 is 14 amino acids long.

V and J are TRBV7-2 and TRBJ2-5; 12 bases are a match to TRBD2. Germline V gene lookup returns CDR1 SGHTA and CDR2 FQGNSA. V gave up 1 base and J gave up 5 bases; unmatched junction bases: 8. The CDR3 covers 17 residues. The CDR3 reads CASSLVLAGGPRETQYF. The CDR3 DNA reads TGTGCCAGCAGCTTAGTTCTAGCGGGGGGGCCACGTGAGACCCAGTACTTC.

This clone was recorded once. The chain links TRBV13 to TRBJ1-3; TRBD1 aligns across 9 bases. CDR3 size: 17 residues. V lost 4 bases, J lost 2 bases, and 9 bases stayed unmatched. From germline, CDR1 is PRHDT and CDR2 FYEKMQ (reference sequence). The CDR3 region has the DNA TGTGCCAGCAGCTCCAGTTCGGACAGGGGACCTGGAAACACCATATATTTT. Residues: CASSSSSDRGPGNTIYF.

This rearrangement joins TRBV9 to TRBJ2-5; possible D gene TRBD2, 6 bases. The CDR3 is made up of 16 amino acids. Germline V gene lookup returns CDR1 SGDLS and CDR2 YYNGEE. The ends were cut back, 0 bases at V and 2 bases at J, with 14 bases in the middle. The CDR3 DNA is TGTGCCAGCAGCGTAGACGGGTCCGGGAGTCAAGAGACCCAGTACTTC. Translating it yields CASSVDGSGSQETQYF.

This clone showed up just a few times. At one boundary the junction diverges from the germline segment, which might be a read error. The chain uses TRBV7-7 and TRBJ2-1; D perhaps matches TRBD2 (6 bases). The CDR3 is 13 residues long. The V gene's germline CDR1 is SSHAT and CDR2 FNYEAQ (reference sequence). The CDR3 spells CASSLAVYNEQFF. CDR3 in DNA: TGTGCTAGCAGCTTAGCGGTCTACAATGAGCAGTTCTTC.